Presented here are 29 T cell receptor beta chains from one specimen sequenced in a study of T cells in Graves' hyperthyroidism and ophthalmopathy. Regions amplified from RNA transcripts were the TCR beta CDR3 regions. The HTBI primer set was used in a first-round RT-PCR of the TCR CDR3. Using its own MiXCR run on the multiplex PCR reads, TCRdb lists one record per CDR3 protein. The sample consists of tens of thousands of distinct CDR3 sequences, approximately 58% of them appearing once. The specimen sequenced was peripheral blood or thyroid tissue (not recorded which). These receptors were obtained from a young man with Graves' hyperthyroidism.

This clonotype was counted ten times or more. V is TRBV5-1 and J is TRBJ2-7; possibly TRBD2 for D (5 bases). The germline CDR1 and CDR2 sequences are SGHRS and YFSETQ. The CDR3 covers 14 residues. Trimming left V 0 bases short and J 2 bases short, with 9 bases between. This CDR3 is CASSLELGPYEQYF. CDR3 sequence (DNA): TGCGCCAGCAGCTTGGAACTAGGCCCCTACGAGCAGTACTTC.

V is TRBV10-3 and J is TRBJ2-5; D possibly corresponds to TRBD2 (6 bases). The V gene's germline CDR1 is ENHRY and CDR2 SYGVKD. Trimming shortened V by 0 bases and J by 4 bases, and 9 bases separated the two germline ends. The CDR3 has 14 residues. The CDR3 coding sequence is TGTGCCATCAGTGAGTCGGAGGGGTTAGAGACCCAGTACTTC. This translates into CAISESEGLETQYF.

Details on this clonotype: No conserved phenylalanine or tryptophan ends this CDR3, so it is likely a read error. V is TRBV7-7 and J is TRBJ2-5; D assignment may be TRBD1 or TRBD2 (5 bases each). Germline CDR1 reads SSHAT; CDR2 reads FNYEAQ (reference sequence). Trimming took off 5 bases at V and 7 bases at J, with 20 bases between the two ends. The CDR3 totals 15 residues. The CDR3 nucleotides read TGTGCCAGCAGCCGGAGAGGGGCTCCAGAAGTGACCCAGTACTCC. This translates into CASSRRGAPEVTQYS.

This clonotype appeared many times. V gene TRBV20-1 combines with J gene TRBJ1-5; D is undetermined. Germline CDR1 and CDR2: DFQATT and SNEGSKA (reference sequence). Trimming removed 6 bases at V and 3 bases at J, with 12 bases between. The CDR3 has 13 residues. The CDR3 nucleotides are TGCAGTGCCGCCTTCGCTATCAATCAGCCCCAGCATTTT. Amino acid sequence: CSAAFAINQPQHF.

This clonotype was picked up many times. The chain combines TRBV6-5 with TRBJ2-5; D not resolved. The germline V and J ends were trimmed by 0 bases and 6 bases, with 11 bases remaining between them. The germline CDR1 and CDR2 sequences are MNHEY and SVGAGI. This CDR3 comprises 14 residues. The CDR3 nucleotides are TGTGCCAGCAGTTACTCGGGCGGTGTGAAGACCCAGTACTTC. This sequence encodes CASSYSGGVKTQYF.

There are many counts of this clonotype. V gene TRBV6-2 or TRBV6-3 combines with J gene TRBJ1-1, with unresolved D. This CDR3 comprises 11 residues. Germline V lookup: CDR1 MNHEY, CDR2 SVGEGT. V was clipped by 5 bases and J by 1 base, with 2 bases between them. CDR3: CASSRNTEAFF. CDR3 in DNA: TGTGCCAGCAGTCGGAACACTGAAGCTTTCTTT.

V usage is TRBV15 and J usage is TRBJ2-6; possibly TRBD1 for D (6 bases). This CDR3 contains 17 residues. Germline V lookup: CDR1 LNHNV, CDR2 YYDKDF (reference sequence). V lost 0 bases and J 2 bases, leaving 11 bases between the germline ends. CDR3 coding DNA: TGTGCCACCAGCAGAGATTTAGCAGGGGCTGGGGCCAACGTCCTGACTTTC. Its protein is CATSRDLAGAGANVLTF.

In this sample, this clonotype is medium-sized. V gene TRBV6-1 combines with J gene TRBJ1-5; D gene unclear. Trimming removed 2 bases at V and 7 bases at J, with 9 bases between. The length of the CDR3 is 13 residues. Germline CDR1 and CDR2: MNHNS and SASEGT. In nucleotides, the CDR3 is TGTGCCAGCAGTGAAAGGGTCGGGCAGCCCCAGCATTTT. This encodes CASSERVGQPQHF.

The table lists this clonotype with a few counts. This sequence joins TRBV7-8 and TRBJ2-6; 10 bases fit TRBD2. The junction had 7 bases not matched to a gene; V was cut back by 8 bases and J by 0 bases. The CDR3 covers 17 residues. Germline V lookup: CDR1 SGHVS, CDR2 FQNEAQ. The CDR3 reads CASSGTSVLSGANVLTF. DNA for the CDR3: TGTGCCAGCTCGGGGACTAGCGTCCTCTCTGGGGCCAACGTCCTGACTTTC.

This clonotype has a count of ten or more. The gene calls are TRBV6-5 and TRBJ1-2; D may be TRBD1 (5 bases). V was clipped by 2 bases and J by 7 bases, with 8 bases between them. From germline, CDR1 is MNHEY and CDR2 SVGAGI. This CDR3 has 12 residues. DNA for the CDR3: TGTGCCAGCAGTTACAGGGGCTCTGGCTACACCTTC. It translates to CASSYRGSGYTF.

This clonotype was seen repeatedly, ten times or more. The chain is built from TRBV5-6 and TRBJ2-3; tentative D call: TRBD1 (6 bases). The CDR3 contains 15 residues. Germline-derived CDR1 and CDR2 are SGHDT and YYEEEE. Trimming took 2 bases from V and 6 from J, leaving 16 bases between them. CDR3 nucleotides: TGTGCCAGCAGCTTCTTGGATCAGGGGATGGATACGCAGTATTTT. Its protein is CASSFLDQGMDTQYF.

The J gene is TRBJ2-5, the V gene TRBV7-6, with no clear D. CDR3 length: 12 amino acids. V lost 2 bases to trimming and J lost 5 bases, with 6 bases between them. Germline values: CDR1 SGHVS, CDR2 FNYEAQ. CDR3 coding DNA: TGTGCCAGCAGCTTAATTCGGGAGACCCAGTACTTC. This sequence encodes CASSLIRETQYF.

This clonotype was seen a single time. This is likely a read error, given that the CDR3 carries no conserved phenylalanine or tryptophan at its end. No DNA is shown, since the ends of the CDR3 on it are uncertain; the CDR3 is the one TCRdb lists. V gene TRBV7-2 combines with J gene TRBJ1-2; TRBD1, the D gene given by the table, was not confirmed from the DNA. From germline, CDR1 is SGHTA and CDR2 FQGNSA. Both ends counted, the CDR3 spans 13 residues. CDR3 loop: CASSLSAGNGHTL.

The chain combines TRBV7-3 with TRBJ2-2, with TRBD1 identical over 9 bases. Trimming removed 0 bases from V and 7 bases from J; junction bases left unmatched: 9. The CDR3 covers 17 residues. Germline lookup yields CDR1 SGHTA and CDR2 FQGTGA. CDR3 region: CASSLTAQGARGGELFF. The CDR3 DNA sequence: TGTGCCAGCAGCTTAACGGCACAGGGGGCGCGAGGCGGGGAGCTGTTTTTT.

This clonotype was recorded a few times. The V and J genes are TRBV2 and TRBJ1-2, with D unresolved. This CDR3 has 15 residues. Trimming removed 3 bases from V and 4 bases from J, with 15 bases in between. CDR1 is SNHLY and CDR2 is FYNNEI in the germline V gene. The CDR3 nucleotides are TGTGCCAGCAGTGACAGGAGGGCCCTAGGCTATGGCTACACCTTC. This gives the protein CASSDRRALGYGYTF.

This clonotype came up many times. The chain recombines TRBV19 with TRBJ2-2, with D tentatively TRBD1 (6 bases). The germline V gene has CDR1 LNHDA and CDR2 SQIVND (reference sequence). Trimming pared 5 bases from V and 3 bases from J, leaving 13 bases between. This CDR3 comprises 15 residues. The chain's CDR3 is CASSLSGADTGELFF. The CDR3, as DNA: TGTGCCAGTAGTTTATCAGGGGCAGACACCGGGGAGCTGTTTTTT.

With respect to this clonotype: A much larger clone lies one base from this, so it may be a read error. The rearrangement uses TRBV3-1 and TRBJ1-4; the D gene is possibly TRBD1 (6 bases). The CDR3 spans 14 residues. Looked up from germline, CDR1 is LGHDT and CDR2 is YNNKEL (reference sequence). The CDR3 is CASTQGTGNEKLVF. The CDR3 nucleotides are TGTGCCAGCACCCAGGGGACGGGCAATGAAAAACTGGTTTTT.

Ten or more counts support this clonotype. V usage is TRBV7-2 and J usage is TRBJ2-2; D uncertain. Trimming left V 1 base short and J 6 bases short, with 15 bases between. The CDR3 is 16 amino acids. Looked up from germline, CDR1 is SGHTA and CDR2 is FQGNSA. This CDR3 is CASSLVILGMPGELFF. CDR3 DNA: TGTGCCAGCAGCTTAGTAATCTTGGGCATGCCCGGGGAGCTGTTTTTT.

As regards this clonotype: It may be a read error: a sequence one base away is much more abundant. The chain combines TRBV2 with TRBJ1-5, with 8 nucleotides matching TRBD1. Germline loops: CDR1 SNHLY, CDR2 FYNNEI. The CDR3 contains 15 residues. With 7 bases clipped from V and 5 bases from J, the junction kept 10 bases outside the gene matches. The CDR3 DNA follows: TGTGCCAGCAAGACCGGGACAGGCAACTATCAGCCCCAGCATTTT. It yields the protein CASKTGTGNYQPQHF.

There are many counts of this clonotype. This sequence joins TRBV11-2 and TRBJ1-1, with D unresolved. Germline V lookup: CDR1 SGHAT, CDR2 FQNNGV. V was pared by 5 bases and J by 11 bases, with 12 bases between. The CDR3 contains 11 residues. The CDR3: CASSHASWAFF. Written as DNA, the CDR3 is TGTGCCAGCAGCCACGCCTCCTGGGCTTTCTTT. The entire variable domain, with the rest obtained from reference TRBV11-2 and TRBJ1-1, is as follows: EAGVAQSPRYKIIEKRQSVAFWCNPISGHATLYWYQQILGQGPKLLIQFQNNGVVDDSQLPKDRFSAERLKGVDSTLKIQPAKLEDSAVYLCASSHASWAFFGQGTRLTVV.

J is TRBJ1-1 and V is TRBV2, with D unresolved. The germline V gene encodes CDR1 SNHLY and CDR2 FYNNEI. The V end was cut by 8 bases, the J end by 0 bases, with 7 bases between. CDR3 length equals 12 residues. The CDR3, as DNA: TGTGCCAGCGAAGCAATGAACACTGAAGCTTTCTTT. Translated, it gives CASEAMNTEAFF.

This rearrangement joins TRBV12-3 or TRBV12-4 to TRBJ2-6; 7 nucleotides align to TRBD1. CDR3 length: 15 residues. The V segment lost 7 bases and the J segment 1 base; nucleotides outside the gene matches: 4. CDR3: CASTATGSGANVLTF. The CDR3 DNA is TGTGCCAGCACGGCGACAGGGTCTGGGGCCAACGTCCTGACTTTC.

The rearrangement links TRBV10-3 to TRBJ2-2; 10 nucleotides match TRBD2. Germline V CDR1 and CDR2: ENHRY, SYGVKD. The junction had 8 bases not matched to a gene; V was cut back by 6 bases and J by 7 bases. This CDR3 is 15 amino acids long. The DNA of the CDR3 is TGTGCCATCAGGGGTCTAGCGGGAGACGGCGGGGAGCTGTTTTTT. This translates into CAIRGLAGDGGELFF.

There are many counts of this clonotype. The chain links TRBV19 to TRBJ2-7, with TRBD2 as a possible D gene (5 bases). Per the germline V gene, CDR1 is LNHDA and CDR2 is SQIVND (reference sequence). There are 14 residues in the CDR3. V gave up 5 bases and J gave up 5 bases, with 16 bases separating them. CDR3 region: CASSPNGMAHEQYF. The CDR3 coding sequence is TGTGCCAGTAGTCCCAACGGGATGGCGCACGAGCAGTACTTC.

In regard to this clonotype: The junction does not match germline at one end; this may be a read error. The rearrangement links TRBV2 to TRBJ2-7; 7 bases map to TRBD2. Germline V gene lookup returns CDR1 SNHLY and CDR2 FYNNEI. CDR3 length: 15 residues. CDR3 nucleotide sequence: TGTGCCAGCAGTGGGTCCAGCGGGAACTACTACGAGCAGCACTTC. Amino acids: CASSGSSGNYYEQHF.

This rearrangement joins TRBV5-1 to TRBJ2-5, with 11 bases aligning to TRBD2. Per germline, CDR1 SGHRS and CDR2 YFSETQ. The V and J ends lost 3 bases and 2 bases, in that order; junction bases with no gene match: 3. The CDR3 covers 15 residues. The CDR3 reads CASSWRLAGQETQYF. CDR3 in DNA: TGCGCCAGCAGCTGGAGACTAGCGGGACAAGAGACCCAGTACTTC.

The rearrangement links TRBV2 to TRBJ2-7; 7 bases are shared with TRBD1. V lost 8 bases, J lost 2 bases, and 9 bases stayed unmatched. There are 14 residues in the CDR3. In germline, CDR1 is SNHLY, CDR2 FYNNEI. CDR3 coding DNA: TGTGCCAGCGGGACGGACAGGAGTACCTACGAGCAGTACTTC. This translates into CASGTDRSTYEQYF.

The rearrangement uses TRBV7-2 and TRBJ2-7, with D possibly TRBD2 on 6 matching bases. This CDR3 spans 14 amino acids. V lost 2 bases to trimming and J lost 2 bases, with 10 bases between them. CDR1 is SGHTA and CDR2 is FQGNSA in the germline V gene. The CDR3 region is CASSLTSFAYEQYF. CDR3 coding DNA: TGTGCCAGCAGCTTAACTAGCTTTGCCTACGAGCAGTACTTC.

This sequence joins TRBV20-1 and TRBJ2-5; 9 positions match TRBD1. Germline CDR1 reads DFQATT; CDR2 reads SNEGSKA (reference sequence). The CDR3 extends over 15 amino acids. With 1 base clipped from V and 2 bases from J, the junction kept 5 bases outside the gene matches. As DNA, the CDR3 is TGCAGTGCTAGAGCTACAGGGGGCACACAAGAGACCCAGTACTTC. It specifies CSARATGGTQETQYF.